This entry concerns a single T cell receptor (beta chain). The antigen it recognizes is unknown. No base qualities exist here, and no much larger clone lies one base off it. The data were obtained in a study of blood T cell repertoires in COVID-19 (dated by TCRdb to the early 2020s). Concerning the study at large: Samples covering the acute and convalescent phases of COVID-19 were provided by collaborators in the United States, Italy and Spain. The prospective study material was composed of cDNA or gDNA derived from T cells, B-cell-depleted T cells, or PBMCs. Subjects who had been exposed to COVID-19, were actively infected with it, or had recovered from it provided the deeply sampled blood TCRbeta repertoires that made up the dataset. A freely available public database, intended as a resource for researchers studying the immune response to SARS-CoV-2, is where the repertoires were released. Samples were obtained from the ongoing ImmuneRACE study (first 160 participants) and from over 1,000 subjects provided by 6 global collaborators. Nearly every sample came with metadata listing a de-identified subject ID, COVID-19 status, age in years and sex. Where HLA class I and class II types were available, the types were taken from metadata supplied by the sample provider, not from assay-based typing. The research as a whole found: The quantity of clinical and demographic metadata differed by source and by participant and was supplied without curation.

TCRbeta CDR3 regions were amplified from genomic DNA using the immunoSEQ Assay, a bias-controlled multiplex PCR. The source study handled its data this way. The number of nucleated cells in each sample was estimated from the amplification of reference gene primers within the assay. To quantify the absolute abundance of each unique TCRbeta CDR3 rearrangement, sequence reads were collapsed and filtered. Productive Simpson clonality was computed per sample as the square root of Simpson's diversity index over productive rearrangements. The table was pulled from immuneACCESS by TCRdb, which kept in-frame rearrangements only. Such tables lose some clones; where checked, under half of the loss comes from unresolved V genes, and the rest has no known cause. That table furnishes V, J and clone size, whereas the DNA furnished D and trimming. The sample records roughly 97,000 clones, 87% of which are singletons. The top ten hold about 15% of the sample.

The collaborating institutions used their own protocols to collect whole blood in K2EDTA tubes. Collaborator samples were shipped for TCRbeta analysis as frozen whole blood, isolated PBMCs, or DNA extracted from either sample type. The CDR3, from cysteine to phenylalanine, totals 14 residues. Of all the DNA, just the CDR3 is kept, 42 bases in frame from base 1. The germline V gene gives CDR1 as WSHSY and CDR2 as SAAADI. V is pruned by 3 bases and J by 6 bases, leaving 5 bases of the junction without a gene match. Sequenced input: peripheral blood. The sequence is built from TRBV10-2 and TRBJ2-3; TRBD2 matches 8 bases in the middle. The origin of this receptor is a man in his forties or fifties with acute or convalescent COVID-19. The DNA is as follows: TGCGCCAGCAGTGATGGGACTAGTACCGATACGCAGTATTTT. This yields the protein CASSDGTSTDTQYF.